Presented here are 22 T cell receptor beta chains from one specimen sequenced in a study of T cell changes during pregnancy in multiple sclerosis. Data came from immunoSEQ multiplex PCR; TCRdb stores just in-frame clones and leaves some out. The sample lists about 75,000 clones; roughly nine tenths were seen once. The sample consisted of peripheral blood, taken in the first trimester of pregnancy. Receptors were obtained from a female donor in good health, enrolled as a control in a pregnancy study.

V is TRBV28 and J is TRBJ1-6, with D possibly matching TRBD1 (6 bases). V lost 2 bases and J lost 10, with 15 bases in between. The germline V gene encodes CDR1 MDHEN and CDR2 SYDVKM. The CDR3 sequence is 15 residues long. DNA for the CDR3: TGTGCCAGCAGTTTACTACTCAACAGGGACTCACCCCTCCACTTT. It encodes CASSLLLNRDSPLHF.

DNA for the CDR3: TGCGCCAGCAGCTTGGGCCTTAGCGGGAGAGGCGCCAATGAGCAGTTCTTC. Translating it yields CASSLGLSGRGANEQFF. V usage is TRBV5-1 and J usage is TRBJ2-1; 9 positions match TRBD2. J lost 6 bases, V lost 0 bases, and 10 bases had no gene match. CDR1 is SGHRS and CDR2 is YFSETQ in the germline V gene. CDR3 length: 17 amino acids.

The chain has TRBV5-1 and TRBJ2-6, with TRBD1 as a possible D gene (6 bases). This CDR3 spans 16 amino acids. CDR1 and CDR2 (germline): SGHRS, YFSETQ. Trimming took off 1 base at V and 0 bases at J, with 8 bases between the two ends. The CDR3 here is CASSLSGDSGANVLTF. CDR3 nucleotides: TGCGCCAGCAGCTTGTCAGGGGACTCTGGGGCCAACGTCCTGACTTTC.

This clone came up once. The CDR3 protein is CASSSTGYYNEQFF. The CDR3, as DNA: TGTGCCAGCAGTTCGACAGGGTACTACAATGAGCAGTTCTTC. The chain uses TRBV6-1 and TRBJ2-1; the match to TRBD1 covers 7 bases. The germline gives CDR1 MNHNS, CDR2 SASEGT. V was pared by 5 bases and J by 3 bases, with 4 bases of the junction left unmatched. The CDR3 spans 14 residues.

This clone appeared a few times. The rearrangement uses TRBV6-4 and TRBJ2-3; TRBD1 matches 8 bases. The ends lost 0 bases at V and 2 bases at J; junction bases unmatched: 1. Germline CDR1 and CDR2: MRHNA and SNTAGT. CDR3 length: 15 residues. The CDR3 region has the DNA TGTGCCAGCAGTGACTCCAGGGGGCACACAGATACGCAGTATTTT. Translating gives CASSDSRGHTDTQYF.

The CDR3 nucleotides read TGTGCCAGTCCCGGGACAGGGCCAACTAATGAAAAACTGTTTTTT. This gives the protein CASPGTGPTNEKLFF. V gene TRBV11-2 combines with J gene TRBJ1-4; 9 bases are a match to TRBD1. The CDR3 sequence is 15 residues long. J lost 0 bases, V lost 9 bases, and 5 bases had no gene match. Germline assignment: CDR1 SGHAT and CDR2 FQNNGV.

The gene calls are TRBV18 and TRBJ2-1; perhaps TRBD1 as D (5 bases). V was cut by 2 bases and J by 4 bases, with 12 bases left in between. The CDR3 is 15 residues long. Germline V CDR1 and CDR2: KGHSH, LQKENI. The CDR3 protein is CASSPSGPTYNEQFF. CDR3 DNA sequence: TGTGCCAGCTCACCATCAGGGCCCACTTACAATGAGCAGTTCTTC. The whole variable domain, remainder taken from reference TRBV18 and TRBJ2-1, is NAGVMQNPRHLVRRRGQEARLRCSPMKGHSHVYWYRQLPEEGLKFMVYLQKENIIDESGMPKERFSAEFPKEGPSILRIQQVVRGDSAAYFCASSPSGPTYNEQFFGPGTRLTVL.

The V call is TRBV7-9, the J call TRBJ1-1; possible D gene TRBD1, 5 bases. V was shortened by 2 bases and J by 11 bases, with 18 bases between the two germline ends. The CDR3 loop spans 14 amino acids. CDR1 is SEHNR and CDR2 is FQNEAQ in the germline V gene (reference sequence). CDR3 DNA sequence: TGTGCCAGCAGCTTACAGGGTATCGAATTCGGGGCTTTCTTT. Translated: CASSLQGIEFGAFF.

DNA for the CDR3: TGTGCCAGCAGTTATGTTGGGAGAGGCAATCAGCCCCAGCATTTT. Protein sequence: CASSYVGRGNQPQHF. The chain is built from TRBV28 and TRBJ1-5; D not resolved. Germline values: CDR1 MDHEN, CDR2 SYDVKM. V was clipped by 4 bases and J by 2 bases, with 12 bases between them. This CDR3 has 15 amino acids.

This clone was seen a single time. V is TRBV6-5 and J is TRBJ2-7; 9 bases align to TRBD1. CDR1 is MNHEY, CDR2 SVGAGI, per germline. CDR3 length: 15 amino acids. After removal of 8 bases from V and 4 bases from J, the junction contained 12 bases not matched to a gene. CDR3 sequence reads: CASGTAPGTGYEQYF. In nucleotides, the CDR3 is TGTGCCAGCGGTACCGCCCCCGGGACAGGGTACGAGCAGTACTTC.

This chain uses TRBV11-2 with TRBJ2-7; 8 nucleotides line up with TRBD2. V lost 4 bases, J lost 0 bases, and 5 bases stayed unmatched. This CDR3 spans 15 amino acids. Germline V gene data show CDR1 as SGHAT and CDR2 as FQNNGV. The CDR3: CASSYTSGSSYEQYF. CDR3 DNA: TGTGCCAGCAGCTACACTAGCGGTAGCTCCTACGAGCAGTACTTC.

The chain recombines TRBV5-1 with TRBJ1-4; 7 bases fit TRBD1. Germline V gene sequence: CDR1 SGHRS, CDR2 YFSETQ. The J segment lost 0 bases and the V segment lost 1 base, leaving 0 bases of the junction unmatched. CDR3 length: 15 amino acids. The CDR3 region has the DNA TGCGCCAGCAGCTTGACAGGGGCAACTAATGAAAAACTGTTTTTT. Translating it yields CASSLTGATNEKLFF.

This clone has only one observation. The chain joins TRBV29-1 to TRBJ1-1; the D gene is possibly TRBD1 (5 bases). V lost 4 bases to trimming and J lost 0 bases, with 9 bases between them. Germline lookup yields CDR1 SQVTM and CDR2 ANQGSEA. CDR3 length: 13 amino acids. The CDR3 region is CSVASGLNTEAFF. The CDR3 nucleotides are TGCAGCGTTGCGTCAGGGCTGAACACTGAAGCTTTCTTT.

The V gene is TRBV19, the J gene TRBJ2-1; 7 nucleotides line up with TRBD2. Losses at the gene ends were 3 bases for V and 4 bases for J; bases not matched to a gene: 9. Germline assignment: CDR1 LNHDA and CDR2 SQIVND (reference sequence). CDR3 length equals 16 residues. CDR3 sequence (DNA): TGTGCCAGTAGTATTGATTCGGGACTAATTTACAATGAGCAGTTCTTC. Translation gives CASSIDSGLIYNEQFF.

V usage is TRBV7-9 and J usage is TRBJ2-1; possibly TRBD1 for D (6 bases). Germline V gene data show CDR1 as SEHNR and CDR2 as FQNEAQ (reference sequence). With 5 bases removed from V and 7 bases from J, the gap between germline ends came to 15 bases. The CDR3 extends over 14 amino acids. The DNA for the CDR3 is TGTGCCAGCAGCGGGACATGGACAGTAAATGAGCAGTTCTTC. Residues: CASSGTWTVNEQFF.

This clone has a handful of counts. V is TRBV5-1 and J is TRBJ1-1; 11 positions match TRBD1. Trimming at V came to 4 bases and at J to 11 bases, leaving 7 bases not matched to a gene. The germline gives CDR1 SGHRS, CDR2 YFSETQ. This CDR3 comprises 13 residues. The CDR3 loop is CASSPRDRGDAFF. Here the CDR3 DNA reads TGCGCCAGCAGCCCCCGGGACAGGGGGGACGCTTTCTTT.

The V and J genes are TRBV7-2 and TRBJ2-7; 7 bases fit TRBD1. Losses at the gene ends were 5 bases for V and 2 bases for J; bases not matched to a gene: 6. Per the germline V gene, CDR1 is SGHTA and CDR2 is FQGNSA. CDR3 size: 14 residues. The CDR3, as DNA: TGTGCCAGCAGCCGGACAGGAAGCGCCTACGAGCAGTACTTC. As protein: CASSRTGSAYEQYF.

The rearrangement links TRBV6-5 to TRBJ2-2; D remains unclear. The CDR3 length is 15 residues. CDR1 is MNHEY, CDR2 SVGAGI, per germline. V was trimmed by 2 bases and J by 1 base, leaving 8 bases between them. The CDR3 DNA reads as TGTGCCAGCAGTTACCAGACTTTGAACACCGGGGAGCTGTTTTTT. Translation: CASSYQTLNTGELFF.

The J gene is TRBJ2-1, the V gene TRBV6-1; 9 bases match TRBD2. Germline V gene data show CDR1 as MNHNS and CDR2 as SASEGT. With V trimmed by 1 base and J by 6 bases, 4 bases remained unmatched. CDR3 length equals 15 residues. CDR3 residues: CASSEGGGGVNEQFF. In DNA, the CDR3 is TGTGCCAGCAGTGAAGGGGGCGGGGGGGTCAATGAGCAGTTCTTC.

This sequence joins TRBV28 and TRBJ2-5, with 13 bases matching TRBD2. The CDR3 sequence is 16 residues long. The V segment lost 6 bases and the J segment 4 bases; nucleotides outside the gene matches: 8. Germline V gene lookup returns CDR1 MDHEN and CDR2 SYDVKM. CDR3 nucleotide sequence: TGTGCCAGCAGCAGGACTAGCGGGAGATTGTCAGAGACCCAGTACTTC. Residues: CASSRTSGRLSETQYF.

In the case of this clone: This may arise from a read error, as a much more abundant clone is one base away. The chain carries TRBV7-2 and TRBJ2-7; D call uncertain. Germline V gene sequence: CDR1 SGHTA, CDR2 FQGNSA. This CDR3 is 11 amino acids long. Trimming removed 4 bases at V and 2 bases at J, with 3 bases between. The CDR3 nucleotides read TGTGCCAGCAGCTCAGCCTACGAGCAGTACTTC. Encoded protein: CASSSAYEQYF.

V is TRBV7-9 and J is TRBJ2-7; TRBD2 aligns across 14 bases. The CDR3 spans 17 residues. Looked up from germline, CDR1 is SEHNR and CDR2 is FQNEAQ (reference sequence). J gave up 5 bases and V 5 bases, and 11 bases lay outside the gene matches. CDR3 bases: TGTGCCAGCAGCGAAGGGACTAGCGGGAGAGTCCCCCACGAGCAGTACTTC. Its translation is CASSEGTSGRVPHEQYF.